The 3 T cell receptor beta chains below all came from one sample that was sequenced in a study of cytomegalovirus exposure and HLA in healthy donors. Profiled with immunoSEQ multiplex PCR; TCRdb holds only in-frame clones, not every one. The table shows under 200,000 clones, with around 92% occurring only once. Sequenced material: PBMCs. These receptor sequences come from a woman younger than 30 in good health and CMV-seropositive.

A note on this clone: A junction boundary mismatches the germline segment, possibly from a read error. CDR3 DNA: TGTGCCTTAACGGGTCCAGCCACAAACATTCAGTACTTC. This gives the protein CALTGPATNIQYF. The chain is built from TRBV30 and TRBJ2-4; D call uncertain. CDR3 length: 13 residues. Looked up from germline, CDR1 is GTSNPN and CDR2 is SVGIG (reference sequence).

The chain uses TRBV5-1 and TRBJ2-5; no reliable D call. This CDR3 is 12 amino acids long. Trimming cost V 6 bases and J 0 bases, with 6 bases left between them. The germline V gene has CDR1 SGHRS and CDR2 YFSETQ. The CDR3 protein is CASTQNQETQYF. The CDR3 nucleotides are TGCGCCAGCACCCAGAACCAAGAGACCCAGTACTTC.

The V call is TRBV21-1, the J call TRBJ2-1; the listed D gene, TRBD2, was not tested against the DNA. TRBV21-1 has pseudogene status. The CDR3 loop spans 17 amino acids. CDR3 DNA: TGTGCCAGCACCCCCCTTCCTCAGCGGGAGGCTAACAATGAGCAGTTCTTC. Translation gives CASTPLPQREANNEQFF.